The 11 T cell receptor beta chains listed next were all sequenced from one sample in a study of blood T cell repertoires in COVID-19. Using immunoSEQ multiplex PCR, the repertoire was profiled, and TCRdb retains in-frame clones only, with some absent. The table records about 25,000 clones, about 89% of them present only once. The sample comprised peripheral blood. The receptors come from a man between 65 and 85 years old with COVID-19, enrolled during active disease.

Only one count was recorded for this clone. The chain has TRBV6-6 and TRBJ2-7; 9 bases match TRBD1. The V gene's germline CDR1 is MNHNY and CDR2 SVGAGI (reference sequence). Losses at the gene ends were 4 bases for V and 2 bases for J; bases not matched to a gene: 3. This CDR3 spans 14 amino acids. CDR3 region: CASSLTGGTYEQYF. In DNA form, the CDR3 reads TGTGCCAGCAGTTTGACAGGGGGTACCTACGAGCAGTACTTC.

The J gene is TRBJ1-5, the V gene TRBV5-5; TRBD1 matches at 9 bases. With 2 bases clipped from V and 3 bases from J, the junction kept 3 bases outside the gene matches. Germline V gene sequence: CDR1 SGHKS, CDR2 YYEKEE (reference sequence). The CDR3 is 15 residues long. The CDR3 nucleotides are TGTGCCAGCAGCTTAGGACAGGGGATCAATCAGCCCCAGCATTTT. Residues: CASSLGQGINQPQHF.

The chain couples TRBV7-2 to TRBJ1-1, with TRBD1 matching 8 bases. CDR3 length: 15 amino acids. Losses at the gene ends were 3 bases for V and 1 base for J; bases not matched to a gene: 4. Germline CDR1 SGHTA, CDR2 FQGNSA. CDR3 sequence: CASSFLGQGNTEAFF. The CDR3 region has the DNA TGTGCCAGCAGCTTCTTAGGACAGGGGAACACTGAAGCTTTCTTT. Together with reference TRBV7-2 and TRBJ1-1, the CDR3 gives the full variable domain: GAGVSQSPSNKVTEKGKDVELRCDPISGHTALYWYRQSLGQGLEFLIYFQGNSAPDKSGLPSDRFSAERTGGSVSTLTIQRTQQEDSAVYLCASSFLGQGNTEAFFGQGTRLTVV.

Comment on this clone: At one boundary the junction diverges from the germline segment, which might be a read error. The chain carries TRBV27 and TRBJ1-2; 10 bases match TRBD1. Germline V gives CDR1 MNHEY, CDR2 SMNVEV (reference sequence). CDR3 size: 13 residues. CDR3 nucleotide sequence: TGTGCCAGCAGTTTATCGATAGGACAGGGGGTCCAGTTC. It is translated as CASSLSIGQGVQF.

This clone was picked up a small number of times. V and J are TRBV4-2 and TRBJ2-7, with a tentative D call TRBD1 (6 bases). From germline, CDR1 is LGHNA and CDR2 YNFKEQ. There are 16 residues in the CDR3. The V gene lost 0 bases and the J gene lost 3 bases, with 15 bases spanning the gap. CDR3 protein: CASSQDYGGYLYEQYF. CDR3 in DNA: TGTGCCAGCAGCCAAGATTATGGGGGCTACCTCTACGAGCAGTACTTC.

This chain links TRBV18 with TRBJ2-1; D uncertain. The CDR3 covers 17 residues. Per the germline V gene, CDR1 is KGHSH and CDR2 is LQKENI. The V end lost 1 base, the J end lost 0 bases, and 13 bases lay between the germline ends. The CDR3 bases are TGTGCCAGCTCACCACTAGATTTTCTTAGCTCCTACAATGAGCAGTTCTTC. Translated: CASSPLDFLSSYNEQFF. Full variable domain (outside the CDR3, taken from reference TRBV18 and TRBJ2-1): NAGVMQNPRHLVRRRGQEARLRCSPMKGHSHVYWYRQLPEEGLKFMVYLQKENIIDESGMPKERFSAEFPKEGPSILRIQQVVRGDSAAYFCASSPLDFLSSYNEQFFGPGTRLTVL.

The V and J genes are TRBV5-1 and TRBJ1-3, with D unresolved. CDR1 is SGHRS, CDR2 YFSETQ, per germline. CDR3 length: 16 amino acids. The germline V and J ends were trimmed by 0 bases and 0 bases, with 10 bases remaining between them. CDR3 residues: CASSLEFRVSGNTIYF. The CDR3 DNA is TGCGCCAGCAGCTTGGAGTTTCGGGTCTCTGGAAACACCATATATTTT.

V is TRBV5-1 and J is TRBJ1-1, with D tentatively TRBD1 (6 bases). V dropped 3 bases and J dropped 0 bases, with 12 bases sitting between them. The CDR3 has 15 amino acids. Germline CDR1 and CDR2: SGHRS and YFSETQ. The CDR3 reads CASSSVTGLNTEAFF. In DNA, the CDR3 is TGCGCCAGCAGCTCGGTGACAGGCTTGAACACTGAAGCTTTCTTT. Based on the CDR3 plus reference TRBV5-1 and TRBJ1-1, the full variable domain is KAGVTQTPRYLIKTRGQQVTLSCSPISGHRSVSWYQQTPGQGLQFLFEYFSETQRNKGNFPGRFSGRQFSNSRSEMNVSTLELGDSALYLCASSSVTGLNTEAFFGQGTRLTVV.

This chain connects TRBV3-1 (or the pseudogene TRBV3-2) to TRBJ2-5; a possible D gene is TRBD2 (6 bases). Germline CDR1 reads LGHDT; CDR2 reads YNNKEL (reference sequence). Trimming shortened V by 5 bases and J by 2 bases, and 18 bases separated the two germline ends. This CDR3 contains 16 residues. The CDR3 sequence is CASSIRLGWLQETQYF. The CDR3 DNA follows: TGTGCCAGCAGCATTCGACTAGGTTGGCTACAAGAGACCCAGTACTTC.

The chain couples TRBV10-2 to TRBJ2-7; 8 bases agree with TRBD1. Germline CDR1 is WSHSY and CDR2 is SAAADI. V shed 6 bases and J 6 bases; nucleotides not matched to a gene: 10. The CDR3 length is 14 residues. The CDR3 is CASSRTGKAVEQYF. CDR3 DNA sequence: TGCGCCAGCAGCAGGACAGGGAAGGCGGTCGAGCAGTACTTC.

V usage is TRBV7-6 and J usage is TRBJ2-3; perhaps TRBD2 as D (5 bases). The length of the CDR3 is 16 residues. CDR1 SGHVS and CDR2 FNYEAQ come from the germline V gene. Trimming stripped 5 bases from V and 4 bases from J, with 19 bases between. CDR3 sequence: CASSRYPLGAADTQYF. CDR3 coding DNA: TGTGCCAGCAGCCGTTATCCACTAGGCGCAGCAGATACGCAGTATTTT.